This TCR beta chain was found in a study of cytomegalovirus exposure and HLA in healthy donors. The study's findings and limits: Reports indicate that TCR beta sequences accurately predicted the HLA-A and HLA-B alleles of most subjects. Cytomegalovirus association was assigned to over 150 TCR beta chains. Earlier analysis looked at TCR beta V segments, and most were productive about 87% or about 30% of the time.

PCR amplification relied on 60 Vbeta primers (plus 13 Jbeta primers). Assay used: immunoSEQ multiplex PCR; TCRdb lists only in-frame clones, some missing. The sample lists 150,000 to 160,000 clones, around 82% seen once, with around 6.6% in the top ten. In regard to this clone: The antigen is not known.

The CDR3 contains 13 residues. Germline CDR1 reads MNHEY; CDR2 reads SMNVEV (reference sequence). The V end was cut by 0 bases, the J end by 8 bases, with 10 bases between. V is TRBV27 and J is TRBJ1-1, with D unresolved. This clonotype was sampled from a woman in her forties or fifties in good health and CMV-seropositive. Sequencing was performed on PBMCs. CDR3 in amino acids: CASSLSLKSEAFF. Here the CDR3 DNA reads TGTGCCAGCAGTTTATCCCTAAAGTCCGAAGCTTTCTTT.